This T cell receptor (beta chain) appears in the sequencing data of a study of cytomegalovirus exposure and HLA in healthy donors. Study-wide results and caveats: According to the study, roughly 160 TCR beta chains were cytomegalovirus-associated. The classifier was said to identify cytomegalovirus status with high specificity and sensitivity. Specific recognition of CMV antigens was confirmed in vitro for a few chains (all CMV-associated).

The J segment lost 1 base and the V segment lost 4 bases, leaving 7 bases of the junction unmatched. The CDR3 consists of 18 residues. Germline V CDR1 and CDR2: SGHDT, YYEEEE. A note on this clone: Its specificity is not known.

The method was immunoSEQ multiplex PCR; TCRdb's version includes in-frame clones alone and lacks a portion of them. The repertoire holds approximately 210,000 clones, 88% seen once, with about 2.7% in the top ten. Sequenced input: PBMCs. This TCR derives from a woman between 18 and 30 years old in good health and CMV-seronegative. The V and J genes are TRBV5-6 and TRBJ2-5; TRBD2 matches at 16 bases. CDR3 protein: CASSPGTSGRVGQETQYF. The CDR3, as DNA: TGTGCCAGCAGCCCCGGGACTAGCGGGAGGGTTGGCCAAGAGACCCAGTACTTC.